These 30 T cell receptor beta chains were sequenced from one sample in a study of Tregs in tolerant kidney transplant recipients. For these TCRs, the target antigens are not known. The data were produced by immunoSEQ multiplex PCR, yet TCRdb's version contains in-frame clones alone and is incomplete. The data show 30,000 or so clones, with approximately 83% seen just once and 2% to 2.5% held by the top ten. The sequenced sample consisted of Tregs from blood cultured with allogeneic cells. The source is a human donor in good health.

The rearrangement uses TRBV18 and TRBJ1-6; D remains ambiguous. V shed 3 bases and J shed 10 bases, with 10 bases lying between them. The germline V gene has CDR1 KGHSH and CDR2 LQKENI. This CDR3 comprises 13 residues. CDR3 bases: TGTGCCAGCTCACCGATCTTCGGGTCACCCCTCCACTTT. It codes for CASSPIFGSPLHF.

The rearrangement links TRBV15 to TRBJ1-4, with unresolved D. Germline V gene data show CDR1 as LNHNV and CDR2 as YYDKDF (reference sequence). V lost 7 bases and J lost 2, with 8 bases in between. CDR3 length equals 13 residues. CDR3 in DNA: TGTGCCACCACAAGAGGGACTAATGAAAAACTGTTTTTT. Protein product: CATTRGTNEKLFF.

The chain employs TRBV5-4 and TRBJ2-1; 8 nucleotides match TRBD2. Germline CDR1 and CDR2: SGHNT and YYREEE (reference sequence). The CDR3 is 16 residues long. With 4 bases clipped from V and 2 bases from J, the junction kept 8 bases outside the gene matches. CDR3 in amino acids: CASSAGGGTTYNEQFF. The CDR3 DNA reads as TGTGCCAGCAGCGCGGGGGGCGGGACCACCTACAATGAGCAGTTCTTC.

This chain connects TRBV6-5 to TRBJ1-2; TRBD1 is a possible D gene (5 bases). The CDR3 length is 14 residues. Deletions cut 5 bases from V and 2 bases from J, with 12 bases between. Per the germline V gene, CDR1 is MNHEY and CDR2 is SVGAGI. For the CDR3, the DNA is TGTGCCAGCAGTCCGTATCGGGACAACTATGGCTACACCTTC. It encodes CASSPYRDNYGYTF.

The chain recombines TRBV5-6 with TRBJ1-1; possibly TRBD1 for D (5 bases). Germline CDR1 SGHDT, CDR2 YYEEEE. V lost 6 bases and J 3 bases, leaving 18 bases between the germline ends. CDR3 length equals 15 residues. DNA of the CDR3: TGTGCCAGCACCGGGGCCGGGGTAGGAGACACTGAAGCTTTCTTT. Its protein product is CASTGAGVGDTEAFF.

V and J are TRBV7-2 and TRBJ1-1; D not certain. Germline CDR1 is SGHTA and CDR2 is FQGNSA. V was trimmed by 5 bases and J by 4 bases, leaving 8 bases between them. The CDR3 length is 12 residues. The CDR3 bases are TGTGCCAGCAGCCCTACATTCACTGAAGCTTTCTTT. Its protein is CASSPTFTEAFF.

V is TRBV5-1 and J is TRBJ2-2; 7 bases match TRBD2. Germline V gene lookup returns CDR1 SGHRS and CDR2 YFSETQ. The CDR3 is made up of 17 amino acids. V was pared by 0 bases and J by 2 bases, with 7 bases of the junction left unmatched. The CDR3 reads CASSLVRLADNTGELFF. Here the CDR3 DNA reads TGCGCCAGCAGCTTGGTCAGGCTAGCGGATAACACCGGGGAGCTGTTTTTT.

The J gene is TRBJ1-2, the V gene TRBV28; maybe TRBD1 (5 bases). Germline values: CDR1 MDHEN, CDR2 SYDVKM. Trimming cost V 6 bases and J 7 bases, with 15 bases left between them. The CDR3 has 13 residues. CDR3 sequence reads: CASRFARDGGYTF. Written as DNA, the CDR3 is TGTGCCAGCAGATTTGCCCGGGACGGTGGCTACACCTTC.

CDR3 sequence reads: CASSSPTGSGYEQYF. DNA for the CDR3: TGTGCCAGCAGCTCCCCAACAGGGTCGGGATACGAGCAGTACTTC. This chain links TRBV7-7 with TRBJ2-7, with D perhaps matching TRBD1 (6 bases). The CDR3 is 15 residues long. V lost 4 bases and J lost 4, with 17 bases in between. From germline, CDR1 is SSHAT and CDR2 FNYEAQ (reference sequence).

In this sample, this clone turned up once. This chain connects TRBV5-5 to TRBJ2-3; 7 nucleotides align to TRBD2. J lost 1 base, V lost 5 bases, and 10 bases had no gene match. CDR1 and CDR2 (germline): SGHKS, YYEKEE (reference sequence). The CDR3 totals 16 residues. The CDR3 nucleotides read TGTGCCAGCAGACTGGGGACTACAACCCGCACAGATACGCAGTATTTT. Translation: CASRLGTTTRTDTQYF.

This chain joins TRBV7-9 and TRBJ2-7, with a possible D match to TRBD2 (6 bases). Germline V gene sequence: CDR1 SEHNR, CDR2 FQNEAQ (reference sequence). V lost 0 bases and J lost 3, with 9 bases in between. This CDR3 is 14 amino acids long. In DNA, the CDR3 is TGTGCCAGCAGCTTAGCCGGGGGTCACTACGAGCAGTACTTC. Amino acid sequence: CASSLAGGHYEQYF.

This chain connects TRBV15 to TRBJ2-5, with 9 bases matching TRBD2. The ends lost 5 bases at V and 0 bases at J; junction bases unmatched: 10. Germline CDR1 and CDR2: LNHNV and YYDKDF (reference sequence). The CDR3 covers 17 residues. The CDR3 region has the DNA TGTGCCACCAGCTTCACCGGGACTAGCCTGTACCAAGAGACCCAGTACTTC. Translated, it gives CATSFTGTSLYQETQYF.

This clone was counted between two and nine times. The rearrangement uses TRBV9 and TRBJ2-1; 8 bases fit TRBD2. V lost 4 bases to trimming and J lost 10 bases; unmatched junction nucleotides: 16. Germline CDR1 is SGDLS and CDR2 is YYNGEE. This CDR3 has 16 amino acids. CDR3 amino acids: CASSPIGGAPNGEQFF. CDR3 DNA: TGTGCCAGCAGCCCCATCGGGGGGGCCCCTAACGGGGAGCAGTTCTTC.

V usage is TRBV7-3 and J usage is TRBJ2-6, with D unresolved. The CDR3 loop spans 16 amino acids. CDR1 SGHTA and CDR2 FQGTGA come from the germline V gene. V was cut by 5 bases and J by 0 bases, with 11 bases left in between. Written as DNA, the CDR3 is TGTGCCAGCAGCAAACCGCTGGGCTCTGGGGCCAACGTCCTGACTTTC. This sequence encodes CASSKPLGSGANVLTF.

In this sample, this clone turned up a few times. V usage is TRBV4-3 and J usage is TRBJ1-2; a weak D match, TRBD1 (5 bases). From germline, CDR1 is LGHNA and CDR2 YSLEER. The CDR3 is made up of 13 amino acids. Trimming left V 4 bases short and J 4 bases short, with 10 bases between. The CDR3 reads CASSPLGGYGYTF. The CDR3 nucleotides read TGCGCCAGCAGCCCTCTCGGGGGCTATGGCTACACCTTC.

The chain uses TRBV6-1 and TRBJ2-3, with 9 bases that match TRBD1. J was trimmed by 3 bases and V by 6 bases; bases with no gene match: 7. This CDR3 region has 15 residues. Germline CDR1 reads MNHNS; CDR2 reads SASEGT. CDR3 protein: CASRVGTGRTDTQYF. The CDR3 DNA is TGTGCCAGCAGAGTCGGGACAGGGAGAACAGATACGCAGTATTTT.

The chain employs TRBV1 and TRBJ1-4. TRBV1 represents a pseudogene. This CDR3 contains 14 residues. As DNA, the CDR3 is TGCACCAGCAGCCAAGCAAGGTCGCGGGGACGGCGGTTTTTT. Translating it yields CTSSQARSRGRRFF.

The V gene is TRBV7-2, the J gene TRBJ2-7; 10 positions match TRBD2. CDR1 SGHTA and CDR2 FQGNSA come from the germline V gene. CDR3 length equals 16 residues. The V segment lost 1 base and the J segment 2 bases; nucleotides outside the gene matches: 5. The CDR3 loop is CASSLGPSGSPYEQYF. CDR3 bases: TGTGCCAGCAGCTTAGGGCCTAGCGGGAGTCCCTACGAGCAGTACTTC.

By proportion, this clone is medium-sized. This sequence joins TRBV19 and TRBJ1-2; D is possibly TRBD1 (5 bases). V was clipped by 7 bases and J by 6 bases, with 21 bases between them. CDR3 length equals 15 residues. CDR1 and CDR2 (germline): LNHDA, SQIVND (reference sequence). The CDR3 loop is CASTKGPSLGDGYTF. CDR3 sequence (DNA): TGTGCCAGTACTAAGGGACCTAGCCTAGGAGATGGCTACACCTTC.

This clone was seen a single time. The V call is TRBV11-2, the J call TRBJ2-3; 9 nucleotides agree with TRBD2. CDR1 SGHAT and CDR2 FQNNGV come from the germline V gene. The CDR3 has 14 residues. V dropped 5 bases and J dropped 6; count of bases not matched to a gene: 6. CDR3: CASSLTSGRDTQYF. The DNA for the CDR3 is TGTGCCAGCAGCCTGACTAGCGGTCGGGATACGCAGTATTTT. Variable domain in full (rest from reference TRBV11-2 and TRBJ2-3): EAGVAQSPRYKIIEKRQSVAFWCNPISGHATLYWYQQILGQGPKLLIQFQNNGVVDDSQLPKDRFSAERLKGVDSTLKIQPAKLEDSAVYLCASSLTSGRDTQYFGPGTRLTVL.

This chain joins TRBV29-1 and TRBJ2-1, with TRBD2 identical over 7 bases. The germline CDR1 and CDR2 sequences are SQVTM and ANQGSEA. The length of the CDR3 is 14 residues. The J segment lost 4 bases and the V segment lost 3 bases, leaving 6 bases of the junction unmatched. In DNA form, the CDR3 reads TGCAGCGTTGATCTGAGCGGGATTTACAATGAGCAGTTCTTC. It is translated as CSVDLSGIYNEQFF.

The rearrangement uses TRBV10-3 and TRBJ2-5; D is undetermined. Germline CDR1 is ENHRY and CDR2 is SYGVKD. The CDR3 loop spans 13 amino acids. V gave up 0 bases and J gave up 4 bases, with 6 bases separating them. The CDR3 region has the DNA TGTGCCATCAGTGAGTCCAAGGGAGAGACCCAGTACTTC. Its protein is CAISESKGETQYF.

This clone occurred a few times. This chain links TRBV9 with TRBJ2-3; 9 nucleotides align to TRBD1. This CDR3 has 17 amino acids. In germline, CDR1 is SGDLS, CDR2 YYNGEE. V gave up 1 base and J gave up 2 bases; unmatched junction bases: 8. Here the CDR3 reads CASSVRAQGAPTDTQYF. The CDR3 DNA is TGTGCCAGCAGCGTAAGGGCACAGGGGGCCCCCACAGATACGCAGTATTTT.

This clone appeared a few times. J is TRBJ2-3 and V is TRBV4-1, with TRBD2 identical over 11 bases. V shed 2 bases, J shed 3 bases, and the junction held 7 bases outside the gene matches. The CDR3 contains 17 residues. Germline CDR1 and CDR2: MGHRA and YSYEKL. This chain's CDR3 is CASSQPPGLADTDTQYF. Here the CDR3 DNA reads TGCGCCAGCAGCCAACCACCGGGACTAGCGGATACAGATACGCAGTATTTT.

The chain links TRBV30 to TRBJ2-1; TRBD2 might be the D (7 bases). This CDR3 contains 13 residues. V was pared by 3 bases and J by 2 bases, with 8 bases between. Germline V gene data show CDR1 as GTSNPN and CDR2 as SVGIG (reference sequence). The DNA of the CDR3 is TGTGCCTGGAGCGGGGGGCCCTACAATGAGCAGTTCTTC. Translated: CAWSGGPYNEQFF.

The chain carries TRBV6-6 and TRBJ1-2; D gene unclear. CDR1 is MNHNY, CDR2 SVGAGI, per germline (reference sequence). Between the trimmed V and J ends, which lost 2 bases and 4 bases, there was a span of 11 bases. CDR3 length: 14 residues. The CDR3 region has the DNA TGTGCCAGCAGTTACCTCACCGGTGGCTATGGCTACACCTTC. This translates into CASSYLTGGYGYTF.

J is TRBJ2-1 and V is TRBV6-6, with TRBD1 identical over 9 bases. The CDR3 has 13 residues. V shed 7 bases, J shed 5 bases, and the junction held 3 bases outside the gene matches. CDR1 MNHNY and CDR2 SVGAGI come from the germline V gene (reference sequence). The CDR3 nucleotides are TGTGCCAGCACCCGGACAGGGGACAATGAGCAGTTCTTC. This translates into CASTRTGDNEQFF.

CDR3: CASKTAYTDTQYF. The CDR3 DNA sequence: TGTGCCAGTAAGACAGCATACACAGATACGCAGTATTTT. The genes are TRBV19 and TRBJ2-3, with D possibly matching TRBD1 (5 bases). Germline CDR1 is LNHDA and CDR2 is SQIVND (reference sequence). This CDR3 has 13 amino acids. The V end was cut by 7 bases, the J end by 2 bases, with 10 bases between.

The CDR3 bases are TGTGCCAGCACCCTCGGTTGGGGAAGCTACACCTTC. Protein product: CASTLGWGSYTF. The chain has TRBV2 and TRBJ1-2; D unresolved. Trimming took off 7 bases at V and 9 bases at J, with 15 bases between the two ends. Per germline, CDR1 SNHLY and CDR2 FYNNEI. The length of the CDR3 is 12 residues. Drawing the rest from reference TRBV2 and TRBJ1-2, the complete variable domain is EPEVTQTPSHQVTQMGQEVILRCVPISNHLYFYWYRQILGQKVEFLVSFYNNEISEKSEIFDDQFSVERPDGSNFTLKIRSTKLEDSAMYFCASTLGWGSYTFGSGTRLTVV.

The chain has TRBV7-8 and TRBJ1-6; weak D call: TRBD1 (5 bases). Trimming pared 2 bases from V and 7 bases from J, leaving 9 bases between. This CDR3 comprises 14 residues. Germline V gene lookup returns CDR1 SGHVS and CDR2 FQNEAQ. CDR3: CASSLWGDNSPLHF. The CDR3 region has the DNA TGTGCCAGCAGCTTATGGGGGGACAATTCACCCCTCCACTTT.